The source of this T cell receptor beta chain is a study of T-cell reconstitution after alpha-beta-depleted transplantation in children. The CDR3 has 16 residues. V was cut by 0 bases and J by 7 bases, with 16 bases left in between. Germline V CDR1 and CDR2: SGHRS, YFSETQ. Unique molecular identifiers were incorporated during preparation of the TCRbeta library. TCRdb analysed the PCR reads with MiXCR anew, one entry per CDR3 protein. The repertoire holds about 420,000 distinct CDR3 sequences, with around 9.9% as singletons. This clonotype was detected only a few times. This TCR was sampled from a human donor who donated a stem cell graft to a child with acute myeloid leukemia. The starting material was PBMCs from the stem cell graft donor, obtained from the stem cell graft. The V gene is TRBV5-1, the J gene TRBJ2-2; a weak D match, TRBD2 (6 bases). CDR3 coding DNA: TGCGCCAGCAGCTTGGCCCCAGGAGGGGCGGTCGGGGAGCTGTTTTTT. Translating it yields CASSLAPGGAVGELFF. The full variable domain, with the rest looked up from reference TRBV5-1 and TRBJ2-2, is KAGVTQTPRYLIKTRGQQVTLSCSPISGHRSVSWYQQTPGQGLQFLFEYFSETQRNKGNFPGRFSGRQFSNSRSEMNVSTLELGDSALYLCASSLAPGGAVGELFFGEGSRLTVL.